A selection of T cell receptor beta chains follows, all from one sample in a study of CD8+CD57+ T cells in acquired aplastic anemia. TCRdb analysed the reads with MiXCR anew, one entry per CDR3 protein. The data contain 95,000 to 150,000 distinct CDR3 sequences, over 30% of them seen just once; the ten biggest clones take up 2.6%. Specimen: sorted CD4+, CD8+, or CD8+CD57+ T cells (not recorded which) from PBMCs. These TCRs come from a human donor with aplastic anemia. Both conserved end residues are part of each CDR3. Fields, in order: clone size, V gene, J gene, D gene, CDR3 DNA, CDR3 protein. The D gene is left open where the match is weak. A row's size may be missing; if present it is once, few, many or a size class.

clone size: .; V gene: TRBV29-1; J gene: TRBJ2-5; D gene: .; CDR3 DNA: TGCAGCGTTGACCCGGGGGAGACCCAGTACTTC; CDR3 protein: CSVDPGETQYF
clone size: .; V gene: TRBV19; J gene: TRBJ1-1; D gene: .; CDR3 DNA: TGTGCCAGTAGTTGGGGGGGAACTGAAGCTTTCTTT; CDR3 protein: CASSWGGTEAFF
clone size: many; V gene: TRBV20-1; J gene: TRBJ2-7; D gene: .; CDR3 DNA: TGCAGTGCTAGACACCCCCGGGACATAAAGGGATACGAGCAGTACTTC; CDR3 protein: CSARHPRDIKGYEQYF
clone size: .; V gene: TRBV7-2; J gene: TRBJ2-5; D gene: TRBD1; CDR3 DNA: TGTGCCAGCAGCCCACGACAGGGGGCGAAAGAGACCCAGTACTTC; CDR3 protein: CASSPRQGAKETQYF
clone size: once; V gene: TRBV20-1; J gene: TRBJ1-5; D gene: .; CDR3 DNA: TGCAGTGCTAGTTCGGGCCAGCCCCAGCATTTT; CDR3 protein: CSASSGQPQHF
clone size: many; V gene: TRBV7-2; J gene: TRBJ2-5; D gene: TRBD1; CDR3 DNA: TGTGCCAGCAGCGTACAGGGGTGGCAAGAGACCCAGTACTTC; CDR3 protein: CASSVQGWQETQYF
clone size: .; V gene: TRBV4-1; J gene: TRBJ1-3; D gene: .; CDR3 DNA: TGCGCCAGCAGCCAAGATTGGGGGGGTGGAAACACCATATATTTT; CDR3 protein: CASSQDWGGGNTIYF
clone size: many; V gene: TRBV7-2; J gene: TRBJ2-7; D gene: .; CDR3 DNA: TGTGCCAGCAGTTACGGGGACTCCTACGAGCAGTACTTC; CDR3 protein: CASSYGDSYEQYF
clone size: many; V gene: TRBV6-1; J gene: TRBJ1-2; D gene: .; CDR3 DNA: TGTGCCAGCAGCACCCAGGATTACGGCTACACCTTC; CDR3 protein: CASSTQDYGYTF
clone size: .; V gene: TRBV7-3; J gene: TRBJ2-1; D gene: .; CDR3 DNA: TGTGCGACGAGCGCCTCCTACAATGAGCAGTTCTTC; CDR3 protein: CATSASYNEQFF
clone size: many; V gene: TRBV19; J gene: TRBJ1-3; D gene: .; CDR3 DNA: TGTGCCAGTAGTACACAACTGAGCTCTGGAAACACCATATATTTT; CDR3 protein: CASSTQLSSGNTIYF
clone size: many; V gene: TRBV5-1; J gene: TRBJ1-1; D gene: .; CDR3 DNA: TGCGCCAGCAGCTTGGCAATCACAGGCCTCCCCGCTGAAGCTTTCTTT; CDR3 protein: CASSLAITGLPAEAFF
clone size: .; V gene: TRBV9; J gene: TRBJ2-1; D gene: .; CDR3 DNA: TGTGCCAGCAGCGTAGGAGGGGGCGCGGGGAATGAGCAGTTCTTC; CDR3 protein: CASSVGGGAGNEQFF
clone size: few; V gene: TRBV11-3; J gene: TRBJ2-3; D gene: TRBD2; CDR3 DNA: TGTGCCAGCAGCCCCCGGGGGGGCGTCGCAGATACGCAGTATTTT; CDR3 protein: CASSPRGGVADTQYF
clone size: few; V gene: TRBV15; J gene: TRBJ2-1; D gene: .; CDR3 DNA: TGTGCCACCTCAGGGCAGGGCTTGAGGGAGCAGTTCTTC; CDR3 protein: CATSGQGLREQFF